This TCR beta chain was captured in a study of regulatory T cells in long-lasting Graves disease. Background on the study: Freshly diagnosed Graves' patients had used antithyroid drugs for under 3 months.

With iRepertoire HTBI primers and Arm-PCR of CDR3 regions, TCR beta libraries were built. TCRdb re-called the multiplex PCR reads with MiXCR, one entry per CDR3 protein. The sample includes approximately 350,000 distinct CDR3 sequences, around 15% of them seen just once. Broader study findings: With a small sample size, accuracy may have been reduced.

The J segment lost 7 bases and the V segment lost 4 bases, leaving 11 bases of the junction unmatched. The CDR3 loop spans 16 amino acids. Germline-derived CDR1 and CDR2 are SGDLS and YYNGEE. This clonotype was counted at least ten times. The antigen is unknown. Time point indicated: newly diagnosed GD, antithyroid drugs for less than 3 months. The TCR library used RNA extracted from PBMCs. Xi'an, China, was home to the endocrinology department that provided patients. These data also featured in a second study, about T cells in Graves' hyperthyroidism and ophthalmopathy.

This receptor was taken from a woman aged 18-30 years with Graves disease. The sequences come from peripheral blood mononuclear cells (PBMCs), collected at new diagnosis, from a patient treated with antithyroid drugs. The chain links TRBV9 to TRBJ2-1; 10 nucleotides line up with TRBD1. This CDR3 reads CASSPRDRGVWNEQFF. The CDR3, as DNA: TGTGCCAGCAGCCCCAGGGACAGGGGAGTTTGGAATGAGCAGTTCTTC.